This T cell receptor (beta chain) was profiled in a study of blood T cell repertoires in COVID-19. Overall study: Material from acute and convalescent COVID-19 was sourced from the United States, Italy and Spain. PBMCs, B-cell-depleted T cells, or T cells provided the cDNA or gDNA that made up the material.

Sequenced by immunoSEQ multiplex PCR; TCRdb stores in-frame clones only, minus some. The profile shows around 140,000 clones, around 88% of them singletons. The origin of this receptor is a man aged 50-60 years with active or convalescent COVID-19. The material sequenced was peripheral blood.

In nucleotides, the CDR3 is TGCGCCAGCAGCCCCCGGGAGGGCATAGTCGGTGGCTACACCTTC. Amino acids: CASSPREGIVGGYTF. This sequence joins TRBV5-1 and TRBJ1-2; the D is unclear. V was shortened by 4 bases and J by 7 bases, with 20 bases between the two germline ends. The CDR3 totals 15 residues. CDR1 SGHRS and CDR2 YFSETQ come from the germline V gene.